This TCR beta chain was recovered during a study of regulatory T cells in long-lasting Graves disease. General study findings and limits: Patients whose Graves' disease persisted exhibited lower TCR diversity than those newly diagnosed. Shared public clonotypes totalled 2,741 in persistent patients, compared with about a thousand in new patients.

Sample time point: persistent/refractory GD, antithyroid drugs over 5 years with positive TRAb. RNA isolated from PBMCs was used to make the TCR library. Staff drew about 10 milliliters of peripheral blood into EDTA tubes. Construction of the TCR beta libraries employed iRepertoire HTBI primers in conjunction with Arm-PCR of CDR3 regions. Original data processing: Samples revealed fewer than 65 TRBV and 14 TRBJ segments. TCRdb reprocessed the multiplex PCR reads with MiXCR, giving one entry per CDR3 protein. None of the V and J calls come from the authors' own analysis; TCRdb made them. The sample includes almost 350,000 distinct CDR3 sequences, around 19% of them seen just once. Per germline, CDR1 SQVTM and CDR2 ANQGSEA. Trimming took 6 bases from V and 9 from J, leaving 20 bases between them. The CDR3 covers 13 residues. This clonotype was seen many times. Its target is not known.

The receptor was derived from a female donor with Graves disease. The material sequenced was peripheral blood mononuclear cells (PBMCs), taken when the disease was refractory, from a patient treated with antithyroid drugs. This chain connects TRBV29-1 to TRBJ2-5, with D possibly TRBD2 on 5 matching bases. For the CDR3, the DNA is TGCAGCGTATCCGGACGCGCCTCCGGGGCCCAGTACTTC. As protein: CSVSGRASGAQYF.